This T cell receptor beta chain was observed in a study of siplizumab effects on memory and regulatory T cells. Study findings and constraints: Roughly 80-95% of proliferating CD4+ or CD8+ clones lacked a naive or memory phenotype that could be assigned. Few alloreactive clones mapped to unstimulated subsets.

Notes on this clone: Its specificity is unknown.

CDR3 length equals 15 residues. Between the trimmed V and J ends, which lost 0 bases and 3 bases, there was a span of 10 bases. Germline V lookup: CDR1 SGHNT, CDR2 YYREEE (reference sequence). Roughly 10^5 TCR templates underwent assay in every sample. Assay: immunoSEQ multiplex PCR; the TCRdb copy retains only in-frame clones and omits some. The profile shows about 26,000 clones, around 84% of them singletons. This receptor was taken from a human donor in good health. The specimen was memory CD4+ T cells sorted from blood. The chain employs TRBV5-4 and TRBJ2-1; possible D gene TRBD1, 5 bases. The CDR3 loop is CASSLGTTDYNEQFF. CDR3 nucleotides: TGTGCCAGCAGCTTGGGGACAACTGACTACAATGAGCAGTTCTTC.